This entry lists 29 T cell receptor beta chains sequenced from one sample in a study of blood T cell repertoires in COVID-19. Produced via immunoSEQ multiplex PCR; TCRdb's table is partial and in-frame only. The sample records about 160,000 clones, 80% being singletons. Sequences were obtained from PBMCs or T cells enriched from blood (not recorded which). The source of these receptors is a woman aged 60-75 years who had recovered from COVID-19.

The chain combines TRBV9 with TRBJ2-3; 11 bases are shared with TRBD1. V lost 0 bases to trimming and J lost 2 bases; unmatched junction nucleotides: 8. The CDR3 consists of 18 residues. Per the germline V gene, CDR1 is SGDLS and CDR2 is YYNGEE. This CDR3 reads CASSVVSRTGGPTDTQYF. The CDR3 DNA follows: TGTGCCAGCAGCGTAGTTTCCAGGACAGGGGGCCCCACAGATACGCAGTATTTT.

J is TRBJ2-7 and V is TRBV7-3; the D is unclear. The germline gives CDR1 SGHTA, CDR2 FQGTGA. The CDR3 runs to 14 residues. Deletions cut 2 bases from V and 1 base from J, with 9 bases between. The CDR3 DNA is TGTGCCAGCAGCTTAGGTTCGGGTTCCTACGAGCAGTACTTC. Translated: CASSLGSGSYEQYF.

The chain has TRBV5-6 and TRBJ2-5; 7 bases map to TRBD2. Germline values: CDR1 SGHDT, CDR2 YYEEEE. This CDR3 has 14 amino acids. V was clipped by 4 bases and J by 5 bases; unmatched bases: 8. CDR3 sequence reads: CASSLSGSGETQYF. The CDR3 region has the DNA TGTGCCAGCAGCCTCAGTGGTAGCGGGGAGACCCAGTACTTC.

As for this clone: Germline and junction disagree at one end, which may indicate a read error. The CDR3 DNA is TGTGCCAGCAGCTCTGGACAGTTCAAGGTCTTC. Translation: CASSSGQFKVF. This rearrangement joins TRBV11-3 to TRBJ2-1, with D possibly being TRBD1 (6 bases). The CDR3 runs to 11 residues. Germline V gene data show CDR1 as SGHNT and CDR2 as YENEEA.

This clone showed up many times. The chain has TRBV18 and TRBJ1-2; D is uncertain. V shed 3 bases and J shed 3 bases, with 14 bases lying between them. The CDR3 covers 15 residues. The germline V gene encodes CDR1 KGHSH and CDR2 LQKENI. The CDR3 DNA is TGTGCCAGCTCACCTAATCATGACACTGACTATGGCTACACCTTC. Encoded protein: CASSPNHDTDYGYTF.

Concerning this clone itself: One end of the junction varies from germline; a read error may be responsible. This sequence joins TRBV27 and TRBJ2-7; D gene unclear. This CDR3 comprises 13 residues. Germline loops: CDR1 MNHEY, CDR2 SMNVEV (reference sequence). CDR3 amino acids: CASSVSGPYEQYF. The CDR3 DNA reads TGTGCCAGCAGTGTATCTGGCCCCTACGAGCAGTACTTC.

The chain employs TRBV5-1 and TRBJ1-1; perhaps TRBD1 as D (5 bases). Trimming cost V 2 bases and J 3 bases, with 11 bases left between them. The CDR3 is 14 residues long. Germline lookup yields CDR1 SGHRS and CDR2 YFSETQ. DNA of the CDR3: TGCGCCAGCAGCTTTTCAGGGTACGACACTGAAGCTTTCTTT. It translates to CASSFSGYDTEAFF.

The chain recombines TRBV5-1 with TRBJ2-7; 14 nucleotides align to TRBD2. CDR1 is SGHRS, CDR2 YFSETQ, per germline. The CDR3 extends over 17 amino acids. J gave up 3 bases and V 3 bases, and 8 bases lay outside the gene matches. The CDR3 region is CASSYYPGTSGGYEQYF. CDR3 nucleotide sequence: TGCGCCAGCAGCTACTACCCCGGGACTAGCGGGGGCTACGAGCAGTACTTC.

In DNA form, the CDR3 reads TGTGCCAGCAGCGAGGCCCCGAGGAATGAGCAGTTCTTC. It encodes CASSEAPRNEQFF. The gene calls are TRBV9 and TRBJ2-1; D gene uncertain. Germline values: CDR1 SGDLS, CDR2 YYNGEE. V was shortened by 3 bases and J by 7 bases, with 11 bases between the two germline ends. The CDR3 covers 13 residues.

The chain has TRBV7-2 and TRBJ2-2; 11 nucleotides agree with TRBD2. Germline V gives CDR1 SGHTA, CDR2 FQGNSA. The ends lost 5 bases at V and 3 bases at J; junction bases unmatched: 2. CDR3 length: 15 residues. The CDR3 DNA is TGTGCCAGCAGCAGGGGACTAGCGGACACCGGGGAGCTGTTTTTT. This gives the protein CASSRGLADTGELFF.

The chain combines TRBV23-1 with TRBJ1-1, with TRBD1 matching over 8 bases. TRBV23-1 is designated an ORF whose function remains uncertain. V gave up 1 base and J gave up 1 base; unmatched junction bases: 5. The length of the CDR3 is 16 residues. The CDR3 DNA follows: TGCGCCAGCAGTCAATACAACAGGGGGGGGAACACTGAAGCTTTCTTT. Translating gives CASSQYNRGGNTEAFF.

This clone was detected only a few times. The rearrangement joins TRBV27 to TRBJ2-4; maybe TRBD1 (5 bases). Germline CDR1 reads MNHEY; CDR2 reads SMNVEV (reference sequence). The CDR3 runs to 17 residues. Trimming took 5 bases from V and 5 from J, leaving 22 bases between them. DNA for the CDR3: TGTGCCAGCAGTGCCCTCCTTTGGGGCAATCGCCAAAACATTCAGTACTTC. Amino acids: CASSALLWGNRQNIQYF.

This clone was counted a single time. The same CDR3 arises from other DNA sequences in this sample as well. The chain joins TRBV3-1 (or the pseudogene TRBV3-2) to TRBJ2-5, with TRBD2 matching over 13 bases. The CDR3 length is 16 residues. CDR1 and CDR2 (germline): LGHDT, YNNKEL (reference sequence). Unmatched junction bases numbered 4, after V lost 1 base and J lost 5 bases. CDR3 sequence (DNA): TGTGCCAGCAGCCAAGGACTAGCGGGGGGCGGGGAGACCCAGTACTTC. Its protein product is CASSQGLAGGGETQYF.

This clone was counted only a few times. The chain carries TRBV7-2 and TRBJ1-2; 10 bases fit TRBD1. With V trimmed by 0 bases and J by 8 bases, 6 bases remained unmatched. The germline gives CDR1 SGHTA, CDR2 FQGNSA. The CDR3 has 15 amino acids. The CDR3 nucleotides are TGTGCCAGCAGCTTAGCGATGGGGACAGGGGACGGCTACACCTTC. This encodes CASSLAMGTGDGYTF.

The chain has TRBV2 and TRBJ1-6; D unresolved. This CDR3 region has 13 residues. Germline V gene lookup returns CDR1 SNHLY and CDR2 FYNNEI. V lost 6 bases, J lost 6 bases, and 9 bases lay in between. This CDR3 reads CASRLTSNSPLHF. For the CDR3, the DNA is TGTGCCAGCAGATTAACGAGTAATTCACCCCTCCACTTT.

The J gene is TRBJ2-7, the V gene TRBV11-2; TRBD1 might be the D (6 bases). Germline-derived CDR1 and CDR2 are SGHAT and FQNNGV. The CDR3 totals 14 residues. V dropped 3 bases and J dropped 3 bases, with 12 bases sitting between them. The CDR3 protein is CASSFPGTNYEQYF. The CDR3 nucleotides are TGTGCCAGCAGCTTTCCCGGGACAAACTACGAGCAGTACTTC.

The V call is TRBV10-2, the J call TRBJ2-1; D gene ambiguous. Germline V CDR1 and CDR2: WSHSY, SAAADI. Trimming pared 8 bases from V and 8 bases from J, leaving 10 bases between. The CDR3 has 11 amino acids. The CDR3 sequence: CASHSLYEQFF. The CDR3 DNA reads as TGCGCCAGCCACAGCCTGTATGAGCAGTTCTTC.

The chain combines TRBV27 with TRBJ1-2, with D possibly matching TRBD1 (6 bases). V lost 4 bases, J lost 5 bases, and 14 bases lay in between. CDR3 length equals 14 residues. Germline CDR1 and CDR2: MNHEY and SMNVEV (reference sequence). CDR3 sequence reads: CASSYRQAGYGYTF. In DNA, the CDR3 is TGTGCCAGCAGTTATCGACAGGCTGGTTATGGCTACACCTTC.

The chain combines TRBV6-6 with TRBJ2-1; the D gene is possibly TRBD1 (6 bases). Looked up from germline, CDR1 is MNHNY and CDR2 is SVGAGI (reference sequence). Trimming took 7 bases from V and 3 from J, leaving 16 bases between them. The CDR3 runs 15 residues. CDR3 sequence: CASNLGTTLYNEQFF. For the CDR3, the DNA is TGTGCCAGCAACCTAGGGACAACTCTCTACAATGAGCAGTTCTTC.

This chain uses TRBV11-1 with TRBJ2-5; TRBD2 matches 15 bases. CDR1 and CDR2 from the germline V gene are SGHAT and FQDESV (reference sequence). This CDR3 has 15 residues. Trimming at V came to 5 bases and at J to 5 bases, leaving 3 bases not matched to a gene. CDR3 coding DNA: TGTGCCAGCAGCCGGACTAGCGGGGGGGCGGAGACCCAGTACTTC. Encoded protein: CASSRTSGGAETQYF. Full variable domain (remainder filled in from reference TRBV11-1 and TRBJ2-5): EAEVAQSPRYKITEKSQAVAFWCDPISGHATLYWYRQILGQGPELLVQFQDESVVDDSQLPKDRFSAERLKGVDSTLKIQPAELGDSAMYLCASSRTSGGAETQYFGPGTRLLVL.

A single count supports this clone. V usage is TRBV27 and J usage is TRBJ1-6, with D unresolved. CDR1 and CDR2 (germline): MNHEY, SMNVEV (reference sequence). The CDR3 contains 12 residues. V was pared by 3 bases and J by 10 bases, with 7 bases between. This chain's CDR3 is CASSFVESPLHF. CDR3 in DNA: TGTGCCAGCAGTTTTGTAGAATCACCCCTCCACTTT.

V and J are TRBV2 and TRBJ1-6; no reliable D call. Germline CDR1 and CDR2: SNHLY and FYNNEI. This CDR3 is built from 15 residues. Between the trimmed V and J ends, which lost 5 bases and 4 bases, there was a span of 12 bases. The CDR3 bases are TGTGCCAGCAGTCCGTCGAGGAATTATAATTCACCCCTCCACTTT. Its protein is CASSPSRNYNSPLHF. Variable domain in full (rest from reference TRBV2 and TRBJ1-6): EPEVTQTPSHQVTQMGQEVILRCVPISNHLYFYWYRQILGQKVEFLVSFYNNEISEKSEIFDDQFSVERPDGSNFTLKIRSTKLEDSAMYFCASSPSRNYNSPLHFGNGTRLTVT.

The V and J genes are TRBV5-4 and TRBJ2-2; D perhaps matches TRBD1 (6 bases). This CDR3 has 15 amino acids. Between the trimmed V and J ends, which lost 3 bases and 3 bases, there was a span of 12 bases. Germline values: CDR1 SGHNT, CDR2 YYREEE (reference sequence). This CDR3 is CASSSGTWDTGELFF. CDR3 sequence (DNA): TGTGCCAGCAGCTCCGGGACATGGGACACCGGGGAGCTGTTTTTT.

CDR3 amino acids: CASSVADMYNEQFF. DNA for the CDR3: TGTGCCAGCAGTGTCGCGGATATGTACAATGAGCAGTTCTTC. This chain connects TRBV27 to TRBJ2-1; D gene unclear. Per the germline V gene, CDR1 is MNHEY and CDR2 is SMNVEV (reference sequence). The CDR3 spans 14 residues. Trimming removed 5 bases from V and 4 bases from J, with 12 bases in between.

This clone has just one count. The genes are TRBV19 and TRBJ2-3; TRBD1 agrees at 7 bases. The CDR3 sequence is 14 residues long. CDR1 is LNHDA and CDR2 is SQIVND in the germline V gene (reference sequence). Trimming removed 3 bases from V and 1 base from J; junction bases left unmatched: 1. CDR3 nucleotide sequence: TGTGCCAGTAGTATTGGGACAGGCACAGATACGCAGTATTTT. The encoded protein is CASSIGTGTDTQYF.

The V call is TRBV18, the J call TRBJ2-7; 10 bases are a match to TRBD1. Trimming removed 3 bases from V and 6 bases from J; junction bases left unmatched: 5. Germline V gene lookup returns CDR1 KGHSH and CDR2 LQKENI. The CDR3 has 14 amino acids. The CDR3 sequence: CASSPTGGDFEQYF. The CDR3 DNA sequence: TGTGCCAGCTCACCGACAGGGGGCGATTTCGAGCAGTACTTC. Full variable domain (rest looked up from reference TRBV18 and TRBJ2-7): NAGVMQNPRHLVRRRGQEARLRCSPMKGHSHVYWYRQLPEEGLKFMVYLQKENIIDESGMPKERFSAEFPKEGPSILRIQQVVRGDSAAYFCASSPTGGDFEQYFGPGTRLTVT.

This clone has just a few counts. The chain uses TRBV4-1 and TRBJ1-6; 7 nucleotides line up with TRBD1. The trim removed 1 base at V and 6 bases at J, leaving 12 bases unmatched. Germline CDR1 reads MGHRA; CDR2 reads YSYEKL. The CDR3 is 18 residues long. This CDR3 is CASSQVNLVGTVNSPLHF. CDR3 nucleotides: TGCGCCAGCAGCCAAGTCAACTTGGTCGGGACAGTTAATTCACCCCTCCACTTT.

The gene calls are TRBV4-1 and TRBJ2-4; no clear D gene. The germline CDR1 and CDR2 sequences are MGHRA and YSYEKL. Trimming pared 5 bases from V and 7 bases from J, leaving 15 bases between. The CDR3 is 14 residues long. CDR3 in DNA: TGCGCCAGCAGCGCCAGTGGCCACAATAACATTCAGTACTTC. Translation: CASSASGHNNIQYF.

The chain couples TRBV12-3 or TRBV12-4 to TRBJ1-5; D call uncertain. Trimming stripped 3 bases from V and 6 bases from J, with 9 bases between. The CDR3 has 13 residues. The CDR3 is CASSFEGGQPQHF. The DNA for the CDR3 is TGTGCCAGCAGTTTCGAAGGAGGTCAGCCCCAGCATTTT.